This is a list of T cell receptor beta chains from one sample in a study of control samples from healthy donors and cancer patients. Assay: immunoSEQ multiplex PCR; the TCRdb copy retains only in-frame clones and omits some. The data hold 150,000 to 200,000 clones, with 85% to 95% observed a single time. Material: blood. The receptors originated from a man between 18 and 35 years old in good health. CDR3s include the opening cysteine and the closing phenylalanine or tryptophan. Fields, in order: D gene, V gene, J gene, clone size, CDR3 protein, CDR3 DNA. A D gene is named only where the DNA matches it firmly. Rows give clone size only sometimes, using once, few, many, or a class for an expanded clone.

D: -; V: TRBV7-2; J: TRBJ2-3; size: -; CDR3: CASSVVGGRDTQYF; DNA: TGTGCCAGCAGCGTAGTAGGCGGGCGAGATACGCAGTATTTT
D: -; V: TRBV30; J: TRBJ1-5; size: once; CDR3: CAWSVQGPGNQPQHF; DNA: TGTGCCTGGAGTGTACAGGGCCCGGGGAATCAGCCCCAGCATTTT
D: -; V: TRBV5-1; J: TRBJ1-5; size: -; CDR3: CASSSGSNQPQHF; DNA: TGCGCCAGCAGCTCAGGATCGAATCAGCCCCAGCATTTT
D: -; V: TRBV12-3/TRBV12-4; J: TRBJ1-6; size: -; CDR3: CASGSVNNSPLHF; DNA: TGTGCCAGCGGCTCGGTGAATAATTCACCCCTCCACTTT
D: -; V: TRBV12-3/TRBV12-4; J: TRBJ1-3; size: -; CDR3: CASRIEGNTIYF; DNA: TGTGCCAGCAGAATTGAAGGAAACACCATATATTTT
D: TRBD1; V: TRBV19; J: TRBJ2-2; size: -; CDR3: CASSTPGQGITGELFF; DNA: TGTGCCAGTAGTACGCCGGGACAGGGGATCACCGGGGAGCTGTTTTTT
D: TRBD1; V: TRBV25-1; J: TRBJ1-4; size: once; CDR3: CASRPGTGDEKLFF; DNA: TGTGCCAGCCGGCCCGGGACAGGGGATGAAAAACTGTTTTTT
D: -; V: TRBV10-3; J: TRBJ1-2; size: -; CDR3: CAISGADYGYTF; DNA: TGTGCCATCAGTGGGGCGGACTATGGCTACACCTTC
D: -; V: TRBV19; J: TRBJ1-1; size: -; CDR3: CASSMFGRTNTEAFF; DNA: TGTGCCAGTAGTATGTTTGGCAGGACGAACACTGAAGCTTTCTTT
D: -; V: TRBV7-2; J: TRBJ2-1; size: -; CDR3: CASSSQVSEQFF; DNA: TGTGCCAGCAGCTCACAGGTTTCGGAGCAGTTCTTC
D: -; V: TRBV28; J: TRBJ1-3; size: -; CDR3: CASSSRLNSGNTIYF; DNA: TGTGCCAGCAGTTCCCGCTTAAACTCTGGAAACACCATATATTTT
D: -; V: TRBV14; J: TRBJ1-3; size: -; CDR3: CASSQGTPPIGNTIYF; DNA: TGTGCCAGCAGCCAAGGGACACCGCCCATTGGGAACACCATATATTTT
D: -; V: TRBV5-1; J: TRBJ2-3; size: -; CDR3: CASSLVAGDITDTQYF; DNA: TGCGCCAGCAGCTTGGTGGCGGGGGACATCACAGATACGCAGTATTTT
D: -; V: TRBV2; J: TRBJ1-1; size: -; CDR3: CASSDGTGGFRAFF; DNA: TGTGCCAGCAGTGACGGGACCGGCGGCTTTAGAGCTTTCTTT
D: TRBD1; V: TRBV5-1; J: TRBJ1-3; size: once; CDR3: CASSLDRVDGNTIYF; DNA: TGCGCCAGCAGCCTCGACAGGGTGGATGGAAACACCATATATTTT
D: TRBD1; V: TRBV6-6; J: TRBJ2-7; size: -; CDR3: CASSYTGDEQYF; DNA: TGTGCCAGCAGTTACACAGGGGACGAGCAGTACTTC
D: -; V: TRBV9; J: TRBJ1-2; size: -; CDR3: CASSEDSYGYTF; DNA: TGTGCCAGCAGTGAAGACAGCTATGGCTACACCTTC
D: -; V: TRBV5-5; J: TRBJ1-5; size: -; CDR3: CASSFGSVGNQPQHF; DNA: TGTGCCAGCAGCTTTGGGTCTGTGGGCAATCAGCCCCAGCATTTT
D: -; V: TRBV24-1; J: TRBJ1-2; size: -; CDR3: CATSVARDLYGYTF; DNA: TGTGCCACCAGTGTTGCCAGGGATCTCTATGGCTACACCTTC
D: -; V: TRBV7-6; J: TRBJ2-3; size: -; CDR3: CASSLGHGRGRTDTQYF; DNA: TGTGCCAGCAGCTTAGGTCATGGGAGGGGGCGCACAGATACGCAGTATTTT
D: -; V: TRBV6-1; J: TRBJ1-3; size: -; CDR3: CASSELVEGNTIYF; DNA: TGTGCCAGCAGTGAATTGGTGGAGGGAAACACCATATATTTT
D: -; V: TRBV7-9; J: TRBJ1-1; size: -; CDR3: CASSRLGMEAFF; DNA: TGTGCCAGCAGCCGCCTGGGAATGGAAGCTTTCTTT
D: -; V: TRBV9; J: TRBJ1-3; size: once; CDR3: CASSVEGGTGNTIYF; DNA: TGTGCCAGCAGCGTAGAGGGGGGCACTGGAAACACCATATATTTT
D: TRBD1; V: TRBV2; J: TRBJ1-6; size: -; CDR3: CASSEETGRSSPLHF; DNA: TGTGCCAGCAGTGAGGAGACAGGGAGGAGTTCACCCCTCCACTTT
D: -; V: TRBV14; J: TRBJ1-3; size: -; CDR3: CASSPRGGRGNTIYF; DNA: TGTGCCAGCAGCCCTCGTGGGGGGCGAGGAAACACCATATATTTT
D: -; V: TRBV4-1; J: TRBJ2-3; size: -; CDR3: CASRRDSTDTQYF; DNA: TGCGCCAGCAGGCGGGACAGCACAGATACGCAGTATTTT
D: -; V: TRBV6-5; J: TRBJ1-1; size: -; CDR3: CASSRTAEAFF; DNA: TGTGCCAGCTCTAGAACAGCAGAAGCTTTCTTT
D: TRBD2; V: TRBV4-1; J: TRBJ2-1; size: -; CDR3: CASSRSISGGLVNEQFF; DNA: TGCGCCAGCAGCCGATCTATTAGCGGGGGTCTAGTCAATGAGCAGTTCTTC
D: -; V: TRBV7-2; J: TRBJ2-1; size: -; CDR3: CASSLAASVYNEQFF; DNA: TGTGCCAGCAGCTTAGCGGCTAGCGTGTACAATGAGCAGTTCTTC
D: -; V: TRBV9; J: TRBJ1-1; size: -; CDR3: CASSVAIANTEAFF; DNA: TGTGCCAGCAGCGTAGCCATAGCGAACACTGAAGCTTTCTTT
D: TRBD1; V: TRBV9; J: TRBJ1-6; size: -; CDR3: CASSRTGSSYNSPLHF; DNA: TGTGCCAGCAGCAGGACAGGGAGCTCCTATAATTCACCCCTCCACTTT
D: TRBD1; V: TRBV2; J: TRBJ1-1; size: -; CDR3: CASRGTGPEAFF; DNA: TGTGCCAGCAGGGGGACAGGGCCTGAAGCTTTCTTT
D: -; V: TRBV9; J: TRBJ2-1; size: -; CDR3: CASSPSSSGFKSSYNEQFF; DNA: TGTGCCAGCAGCCCCAGCTCCTCAGGATTCAAGAGCTCCTACAATGAGCAGTTCTTC
D: -; V: TRBV11-2; J: TRBJ2-2; size: -; CDR3: CASRPNAAAGELFF; DNA: TGTGCCAGCCGTCCAAATGCAGCTGCCGGGGAGCTGTTTTTT
D: -; V: TRBV6-5; J: TRBJ2-7; size: -; CDR3: CASSYSRFSEQYF; DNA: TGTGCCAGCAGTTACTCGAGGTTCAGCGAGCAGTACTTC
D: TRBD1; V: TRBV18; J: TRBJ1-4; size: -; CDR3: CASSPGTGREKLFF; DNA: TGTGCCAGCTCCCCAGGGACAGGGCGTGAAAAACTGTTTTTT
D: TRBD2; V: TRBV2; J: TRBJ2-7; size: -; CDR3: CASRLAGLYEQYF; DNA: TGTGCCAGCAGACTAGCGGGGCTCTACGAGCAGTACTTC
D: TRBD1; V: TRBV4-1; J: TRBJ2-1; size: -; CDR3: CASSGTGGYNEQFF; DNA: TGCGCCAGTTCCGGGACAGGGGGCTACAATGAGCAGTTCTTC
D: -; V: TRBV14; J: TRBJ2-7; size: -; CDR3: CASSPAFGRSYEQYF; DNA: TGTGCCAGCAGCCCGGCATTTGGCAGATCCTACGAGCAGTACTTC
D: -; V: TRBV15; J: TRBJ1-1; size: once; CDR3: CATSRDRQDGRAFF; DNA: TGTGCCACCAGCAGAGATCGACAGGACGGCCGGGCTTTCTTT
D: -; V: TRBV18; J: TRBJ2-4; size: -; CDR3: CASSPGGKNIQYF; DNA: TGTGCCAGCTCACCGGGTGGGAAAAACATTCAGTACTTC
D: -; V: TRBV27; J: TRBJ2-2; size: -; CDR3: CATSGRGTGELFF; DNA: TGTGCCACGTCCGGAAGGGGCACCGGGGAGCTGTTTTTT
D: TRBD1; V: TRBV2; J: TRBJ1-4; size: -; CDR3: CASSEFKGTAWTLFF; DNA: TGTGCCAGCAGTGAATTCAAGGGGACAGCTTGGACTCTGTTTTTT
D: -; V: TRBV15; J: TRBJ1-5; size: -; CDR3: CATSRDPDQPQHF; DNA: TGTGCCACCAGCAGAGACCCGGATCAGCCCCAGCATTTT
D: TRBD1; V: TRBV6-2/TRBV6-3; J: TRBJ1-6; size: -; CDR3: CASSYTPGQGVNSPLHF; DNA: TGTGCCAGCAGTTACACCCCGGGACAGGGTGTCAATTCACCCCTCCACTTT
D: -; V: TRBV5-1; J: TRBJ1-1; size: -; CDR3: CASSLEGMGTEAFF; DNA: TGCGCCAGCAGCTTGGAAGGGATGGGCACTGAAGCTTTCTTT
D: -; V: TRBV5-5; J: TRBJ2-2; size: -; CDR3: CASRRGGTGELFF; DNA: TGTGCCAGCAGGCGGGGCGGGACCGGGGAGCTGTTTTTT
D: -; V: TRBV7-9; J: TRBJ2-2; size: -; CDR3: CASSLLGQGNGELFF; DNA: TGTGCCAGCAGCTTGTTAGGTCAAGGAAACGGGGAGCTGTTTTTT
D: TRBD2; V: TRBV24-1; J: TRBJ2-3; size: once; CDR3: CATSAPGTTLTDTQYF; DNA: TGTGCCACCAGTGCCCCCGGGACTACCCTCACAGATACGCAGTATTTT
D: -; V: TRBV3-1/TRBV3-2; J: TRBJ1-1; size: -; CDR3: CASSTFGFGTEAFF; DNA: TGTGCCAGCAGTACATTTGGGTTTGGCACTGAAGCTTTCTTT
D: TRBD2; V: TRBV24-1; J: TRBJ2-1; size: -; CDR3: CATSDSLAGGTHYNEQFF; DNA: TGTGCCACCAGTGATTCCCTAGCGGGGGGAACCCACTACAATGAGCAGTTCTTC
D: -; V: TRBV7-8; J: TRBJ2-2; size: -; CDR3: CASRIAETLAGELFF; DNA: TGTGCCAGCAGAATAGCCGAGACACTAGCCGGGGAGCTGTTTTTT
D: -; V: TRBV2; J: TRBJ1-5; size: few; CDR3: CASSEDSAGSDQPQHF; DNA: TGTGCCAGCAGTGAGGATTCGGCAGGGTCAGATCAGCCCCAGCATTTT